This T cell receptor beta chain was sequenced during a study of cytomegalovirus exposure and HLA in healthy donors. This table comes from immunoSEQ multiplex PCR, and its TCRdb copy is limited to in-frame clones, with some not included. Of more than 95,000 clones listed, roughly nine tenths were seen once; the top ten hold roughly 2%. The CDR3 has 13 residues. The V end was cut by 6 bases, the J end by 7 bases, with 13 bases between. CDR1 and CDR2 (germline): SNHLY, FYNNEI. This clone was seen a single time. The antigen is not known. Findings and limits, study-wide: Cytomegalovirus status, reportedly, was diagnosed with high specificity and sensitivity by the classifier.

This receptor was obtained from a woman aged 18-29 years in good health and CMV-seronegative. The V gene is TRBV2, the J gene TRBJ2-1, with D possibly TRBD2 on 6 matching bases. Sequencing input: PBMCs. The CDR3 DNA reads as TGTGCCAGCAGGCAACTAGCTCCGAATGAGCAGTTCTTC. As protein: CASRQLAPNEQFF.